This T cell receptor (beta chain) was identified in a study of control samples from healthy donors and cancer patients. This table comes from immunoSEQ multiplex PCR, and its TCRdb copy is limited to in-frame clones, with some not included. This table holds approximately 130,000 clones, around nine tenths found once. This CDR3 region has 16 residues. CDR1 is SGHRS, CDR2 YFSETQ, per germline. Trimming removed 0 bases at V and 0 bases at J, with 10 bases between. The chain links TRBV5-1 to TRBJ1-3; tentatively, D is TRBD1 (5 bases). Sequenced sample: blood. The TCR sequence derives from a man aged 25-45 years in good health. This CDR3 reads CASSLGERGSGNTIYF. In nucleotides, the CDR3 is TGCGCCAGCAGCTTGGGCGAAAGGGGCTCTGGAAACACCATATATTTT. Based on the CDR3 plus reference TRBV5-1 and TRBJ1-3, the full variable domain is KAGVTQTPRYLIKTRGQQVTLSCSPISGHRSVSWYQQTPGQGLQFLFEYFSETQRNKGNFPGRFSGRQFSNSRSEMNVSTLELGDSALYLCASSLGERGSGNTIYFGEGSWLTVV.